This T cell receptor beta chain was identified in a study of T-cell memory formation after mild COVID-19. Germline CDR1 reads MNHEY; CDR2 reads SVGAGI. Trimming at V came to 7 bases and at J to 0 bases, leaving 9 bases not matched to a gene. CDR3 length: 16 amino acids. TCRdb called the 5' RACE reads again in MiXCR, with one record for every CDR3 protein. The sample lists hundreds of thousands of distinct CDR3 sequences, approximately 15% occurring once. The sample consisted of PBMCs or a T cell subset sorted from them (not recorded which). The gene calls are TRBV6-5 and TRBJ2-1; 7 bases map to TRBD2. The receptor's source is a man aged 18 to 30 who had mild COVID-19 (a few samples of this study predate the infection). Cell type and time point are not known. In nucleotides, the CDR3 is TGTGCCAGCACCAGATTAGCGGGTAGCTCCTACAATGAGCAGTTCTTC. This encodes CASTRLAGSSYNEQFF.